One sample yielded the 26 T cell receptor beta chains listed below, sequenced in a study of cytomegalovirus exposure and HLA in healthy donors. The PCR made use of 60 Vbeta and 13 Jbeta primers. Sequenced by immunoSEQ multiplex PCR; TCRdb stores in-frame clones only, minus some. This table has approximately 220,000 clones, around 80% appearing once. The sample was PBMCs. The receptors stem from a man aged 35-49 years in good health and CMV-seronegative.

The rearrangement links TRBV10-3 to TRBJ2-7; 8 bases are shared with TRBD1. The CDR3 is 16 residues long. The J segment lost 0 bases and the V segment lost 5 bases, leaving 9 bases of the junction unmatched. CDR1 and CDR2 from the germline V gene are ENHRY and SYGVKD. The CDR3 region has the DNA TGTGCCATCAGTTCGGACAGGGCTATGAGCTCCTACGAGCAGTACTTC. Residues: CAISSDRAMSSYEQYF.

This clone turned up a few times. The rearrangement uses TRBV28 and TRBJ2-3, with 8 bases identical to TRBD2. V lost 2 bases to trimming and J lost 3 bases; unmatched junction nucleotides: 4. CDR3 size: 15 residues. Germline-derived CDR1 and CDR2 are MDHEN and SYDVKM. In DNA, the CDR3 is TGTGCCAGCAGTTTAAGCGGGAGCGCGACAGATACGCAGTATTTT. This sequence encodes CASSLSGSATDTQYF.

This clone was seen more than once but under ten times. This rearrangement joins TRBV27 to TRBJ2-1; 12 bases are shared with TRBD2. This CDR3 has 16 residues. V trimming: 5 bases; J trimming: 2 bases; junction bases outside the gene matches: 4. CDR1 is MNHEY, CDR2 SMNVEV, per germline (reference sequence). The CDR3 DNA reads TGTGCCAGCAGTCCGCGGACTAGCGGGACCTACAATGAGCAGTTCTTC. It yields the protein CASSPRTSGTYNEQFF.

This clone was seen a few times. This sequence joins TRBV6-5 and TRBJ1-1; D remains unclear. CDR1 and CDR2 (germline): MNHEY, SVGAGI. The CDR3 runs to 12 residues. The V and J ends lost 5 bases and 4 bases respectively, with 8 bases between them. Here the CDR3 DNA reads TGTGCCAGCAGTACAACGGGCACTGAAGCTTTCTTT. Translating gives CASSTTGTEAFF.

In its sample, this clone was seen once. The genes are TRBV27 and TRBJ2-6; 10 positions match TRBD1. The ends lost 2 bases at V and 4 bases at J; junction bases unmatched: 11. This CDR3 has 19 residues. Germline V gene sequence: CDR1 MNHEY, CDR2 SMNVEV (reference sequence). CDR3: CASSLDMRDRGSGANVLTF. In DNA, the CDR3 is TGTGCCAGCAGTTTAGACATGCGGGACAGGGGATCCGGGGCCAACGTCCTGACTTTC.

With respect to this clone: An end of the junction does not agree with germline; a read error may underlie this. CDR3 amino acids: CAGRLDSYNEQFF. In nucleotides, the CDR3 is TGTGCCGGCAGGCTAGATTCCTACAATGAGCAGTTCTTC. The rearrangement uses TRBV5-4 and TRBJ2-1; no reliable D call. Germline CDR1 is SGHNT and CDR2 is YYREEE (reference sequence). This CDR3 has 13 amino acids.

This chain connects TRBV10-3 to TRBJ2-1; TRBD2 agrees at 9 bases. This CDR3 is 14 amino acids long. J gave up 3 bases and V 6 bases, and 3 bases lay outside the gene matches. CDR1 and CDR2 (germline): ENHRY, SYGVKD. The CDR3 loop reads CAIRVAGVYNEQFF. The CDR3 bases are TGTGCCATCAGGGTAGCGGGGGTCTACAATGAGCAGTTCTTC.

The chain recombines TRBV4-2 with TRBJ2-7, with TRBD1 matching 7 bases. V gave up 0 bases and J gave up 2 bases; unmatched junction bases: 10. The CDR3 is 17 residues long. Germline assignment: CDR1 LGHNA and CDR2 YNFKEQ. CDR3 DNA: TGTGCCAGCAGCCAAGATCGACAGGGACATAACCCCTACGAGCAGTACTTC. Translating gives CASSQDRQGHNPYEQYF.

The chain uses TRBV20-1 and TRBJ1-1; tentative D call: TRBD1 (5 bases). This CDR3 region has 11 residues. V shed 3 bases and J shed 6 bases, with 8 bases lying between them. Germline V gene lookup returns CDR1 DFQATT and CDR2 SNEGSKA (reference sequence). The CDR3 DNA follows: TGCAGTGCTAGGAGACAGCCTGAAGCTTTCTTT. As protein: CSARRQPEAFF.

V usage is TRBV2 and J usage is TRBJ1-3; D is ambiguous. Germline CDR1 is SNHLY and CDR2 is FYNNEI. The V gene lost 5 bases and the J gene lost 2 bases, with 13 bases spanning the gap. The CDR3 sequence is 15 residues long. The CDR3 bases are TGTGCCAGCAGTAATCAGATTGCCCCTGGAAACACCATATATTTT. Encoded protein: CASSNQIAPGNTIYF.

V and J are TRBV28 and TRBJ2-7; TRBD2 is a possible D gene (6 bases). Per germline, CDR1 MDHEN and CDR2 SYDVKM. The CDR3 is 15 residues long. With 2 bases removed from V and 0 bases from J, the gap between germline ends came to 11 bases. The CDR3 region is CASSLAGKSSYEQYF. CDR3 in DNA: TGTGCCAGCAGTTTAGCGGGGAAGAGCTCCTACGAGCAGTACTTC.

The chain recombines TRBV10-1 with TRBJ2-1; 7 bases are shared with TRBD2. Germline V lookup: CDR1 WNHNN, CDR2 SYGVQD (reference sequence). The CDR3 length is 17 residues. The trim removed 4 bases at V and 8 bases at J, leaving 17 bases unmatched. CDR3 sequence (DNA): TGCGCCAGCAGTGGTCAACTCCCCAAGAGCGGGAAGCATGAGCAGTTCTTC. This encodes CASSGQLPKSGKHEQFF.

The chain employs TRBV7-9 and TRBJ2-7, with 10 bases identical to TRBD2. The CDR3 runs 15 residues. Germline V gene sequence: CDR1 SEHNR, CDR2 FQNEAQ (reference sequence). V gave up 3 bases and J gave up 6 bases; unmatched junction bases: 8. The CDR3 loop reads CASSFYTSGNGEQYF. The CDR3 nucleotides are TGTGCCAGCAGCTTTTATACTAGCGGGAATGGCGAGCAGTACTTC.

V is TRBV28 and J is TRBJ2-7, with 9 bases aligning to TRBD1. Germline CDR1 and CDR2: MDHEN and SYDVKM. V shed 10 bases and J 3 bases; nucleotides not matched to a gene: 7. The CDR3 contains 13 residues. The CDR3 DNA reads TGTGCCACCCGAGGGACAGGGAGCTACGAGCAGTACTTC. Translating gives CATRGTGSYEQYF.

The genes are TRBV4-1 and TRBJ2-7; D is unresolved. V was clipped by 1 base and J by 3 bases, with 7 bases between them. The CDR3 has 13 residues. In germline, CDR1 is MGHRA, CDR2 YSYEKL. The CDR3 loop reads CASSQVLDYEQYF. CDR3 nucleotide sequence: TGCGCCAGCAGCCAAGTACTCGACTACGAGCAGTACTTC.

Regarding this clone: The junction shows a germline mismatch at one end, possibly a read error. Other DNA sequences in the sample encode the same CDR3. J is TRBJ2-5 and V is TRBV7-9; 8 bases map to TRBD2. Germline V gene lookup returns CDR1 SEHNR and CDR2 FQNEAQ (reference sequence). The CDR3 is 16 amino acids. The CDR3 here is CASSLDQREHQETQYF. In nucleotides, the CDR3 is TGCGCCAGCAGCTTAGACCAGCGGGAGCATCAAGAGACCCAGTACTTC.

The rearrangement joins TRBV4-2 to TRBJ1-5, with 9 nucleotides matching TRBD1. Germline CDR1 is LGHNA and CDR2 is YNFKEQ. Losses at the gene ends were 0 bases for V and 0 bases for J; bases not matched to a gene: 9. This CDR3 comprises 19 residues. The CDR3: CASSQDETGGLYSNQPQHF. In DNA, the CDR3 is TGTGCCAGCAGCCAAGATGAGACAGGGGGTCTGTATAGCAATCAGCCCCAGCATTTT.

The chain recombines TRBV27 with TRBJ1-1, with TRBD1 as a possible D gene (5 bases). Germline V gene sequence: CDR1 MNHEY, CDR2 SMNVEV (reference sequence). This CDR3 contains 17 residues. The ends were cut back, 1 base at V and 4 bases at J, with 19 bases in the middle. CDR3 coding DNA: TGTGCCAGCAGTTTATATGGGACTGGCTTGGGTGGCACTGAAGCTTTCTTT. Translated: CASSLYGTGLGGTEAFF.

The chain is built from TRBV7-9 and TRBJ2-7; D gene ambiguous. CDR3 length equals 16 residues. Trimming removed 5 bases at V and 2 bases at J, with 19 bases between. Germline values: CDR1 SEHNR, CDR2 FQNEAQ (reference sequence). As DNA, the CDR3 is TGTGCCAGCAGCCCCCGCGGATCGGCAATAACCTACGAGCAGTACTTC. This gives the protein CASSPRGSAITYEQYF.

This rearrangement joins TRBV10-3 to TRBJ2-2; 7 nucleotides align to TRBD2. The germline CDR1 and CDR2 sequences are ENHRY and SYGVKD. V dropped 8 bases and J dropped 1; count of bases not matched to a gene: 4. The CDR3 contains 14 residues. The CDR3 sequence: CAIGSSGNTGELFF. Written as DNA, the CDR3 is TGTGCCATCGGCTCTAGCGGGAACACCGGGGAGCTGTTTTTT.

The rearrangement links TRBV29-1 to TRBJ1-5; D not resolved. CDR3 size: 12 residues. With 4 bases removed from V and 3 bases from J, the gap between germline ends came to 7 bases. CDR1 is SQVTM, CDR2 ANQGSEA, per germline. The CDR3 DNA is TGCAGCGTTGGGGAGTTCAATCAGCCCCAGCATTTT. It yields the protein CSVGEFNQPQHF.

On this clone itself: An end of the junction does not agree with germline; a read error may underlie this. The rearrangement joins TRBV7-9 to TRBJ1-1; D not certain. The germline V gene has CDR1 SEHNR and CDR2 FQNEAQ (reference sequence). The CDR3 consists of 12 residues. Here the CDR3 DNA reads TGTTCCAGCAGCCCTTATAACACTGAAGCTTTCTTT. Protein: CSSSPYNTEAFF. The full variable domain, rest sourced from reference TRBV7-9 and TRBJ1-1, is DTGVSQNPRHKITKRGQNVTFRCDPISEHNRLYWYRQTLGQGPEFLTYFQNEAQLEKSRLLSDRFSAERPKGSFSTLEIQRTEQGDSAMYLCSSSPYNTEAFFGQGTRLTVV.

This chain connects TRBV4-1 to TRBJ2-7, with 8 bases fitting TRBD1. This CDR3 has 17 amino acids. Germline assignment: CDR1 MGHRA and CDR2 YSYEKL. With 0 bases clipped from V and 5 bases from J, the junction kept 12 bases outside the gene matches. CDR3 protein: CASSQEVRGRQHNEQYF. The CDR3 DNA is TGCGCCAGCAGCCAAGAGGTCAGGGGGCGTCAACACAACGAGCAGTACTTC.

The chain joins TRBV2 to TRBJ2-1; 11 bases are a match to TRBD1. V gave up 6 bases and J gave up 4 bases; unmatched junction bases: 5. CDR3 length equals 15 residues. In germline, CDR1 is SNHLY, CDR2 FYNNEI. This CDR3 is CASRADRGPYNEQFF. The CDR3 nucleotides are TGTGCCAGCAGAGCGGACAGGGGGCCGTACAATGAGCAGTTCTTC.

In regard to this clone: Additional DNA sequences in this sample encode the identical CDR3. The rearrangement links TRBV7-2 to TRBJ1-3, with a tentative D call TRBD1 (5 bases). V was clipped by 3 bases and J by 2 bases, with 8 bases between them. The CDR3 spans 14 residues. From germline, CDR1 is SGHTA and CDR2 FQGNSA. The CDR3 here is CASSFGGTGNTIYF. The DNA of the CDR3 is TGTGCCAGCAGCTTCGGGGGTACTGGAAACACCATATATTTT. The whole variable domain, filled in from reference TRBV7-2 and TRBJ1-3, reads GAGVSQSPSNKVTEKGKDVELRCDPISGHTALYWYRQSLGQGLEFLIYFQGNSAPDKSGLPSDRFSAERTGGSVSTLTIQRTQQEDSAVYLCASSFGGTGNTIYFGEGSWLTVV.

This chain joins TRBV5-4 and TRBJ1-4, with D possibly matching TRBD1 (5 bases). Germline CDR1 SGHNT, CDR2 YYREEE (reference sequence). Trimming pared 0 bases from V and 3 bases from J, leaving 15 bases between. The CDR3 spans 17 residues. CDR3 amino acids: CASSLAGGGPPNEKLFF. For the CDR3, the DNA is TGTGCCAGCAGCTTGGCGGGGGGTGGGCCACCTAATGAAAAACTGTTTTTT.